Below, 13 T cell receptor beta chains from the same sample are listed, as sequenced in a study of shared clonotypes between healthy human individuals. Assay used: immunoSEQ multiplex PCR; TCRdb lists only in-frame clones, some missing. The repertoire holds under 1,100,000 clones, with about 80% as singletons. The source material was memory CD4+ T cells from PBMCs. Documented subset: CD45RA-negative fraction. Source of these receptors: a man younger than 35 in good health. Some clones in this sample may be carry-over from other donors' samples.

This chain joins TRBV13 and TRBJ2-3, with 9 bases matching TRBD2. The CDR3 spans 16 residues. Per germline, CDR1 PRHDT and CDR2 FYEKMQ (reference sequence). Germline trimming cut 1 base from V and 1 base from J; bases unmatched to any gene: 3. CDR3 in DNA: TGTGCCAGCAGCTTAGTGGCGGGAGGGGGCACAGATACGCAGTATTTT. Its translation is CASSLVAGGGTDTQYF. Supplemented by reference TRBV13 and TRBJ2-3, the full variable domain reads AAGVIQSPRHLIKEKRETATLKCYPIPRHDTVYWYQQGPGQDPQFLISFYEKMQSDKGSIPDRFSAQQFSDYHSELNMSSLELGDSALYFCASSLVAGGGTDTQYFGPGTRLTVL.

The sample holds a few counts of this clone. This CDR3 reads CASSSAPLETQYF. The CDR3 DNA reads as TGTGCCAGCAGCTCGGCTCCGCTGGAGACCCAGTACTTC. The genes are TRBV7-3 and TRBJ2-5; D is uncertain. Trimming stripped 4 bases from V and 5 bases from J, with 11 bases between. CDR1 is SGHTA and CDR2 is FQGTGA in the germline V gene. The CDR3 covers 13 residues.

This clone was observed a single time. The rearrangement links TRBV29-1 to TRBJ2-3, with 8 bases aligning to TRBD2. The CDR3 runs to 14 residues. In germline, CDR1 is SQVTM, CDR2 ANQGSEA. J was trimmed by 4 bases and V by 2 bases; bases with no gene match: 5. The CDR3 DNA reads as TGCAGCGTTGAATCCGGGAGGGTTGCAGATACGCAGTATTTT. It specifies CSVESGRVADTQYF.

The count of this clone is one. The genes are TRBV7-2 and TRBJ2-6; D is ambiguous. CDR1 is SGHTA, CDR2 FQGNSA, per germline. V lost 1 base to trimming and J lost 4 bases, with 2 bases between them. This CDR3 comprises 13 residues. CDR3 nucleotide sequence: TGTGCCAGCAGCTTAGTAGGGGCCAACGTCCTGACTTTC. The encoded protein is CASSLVGANVLTF.

This chain uses TRBV7-2 with TRBJ2-5, with D perhaps matching TRBD2 (5 bases). Between the trimmed V and J ends, which lost 5 bases and 2 bases, there was a span of 15 bases. This CDR3 is built from 15 residues. Germline V gene sequence: CDR1 SGHTA, CDR2 FQGNSA. The CDR3, as DNA: TGTGCCAGCAGCCCCATATGGACTCCTCAAGAGACCCAGTACTTC. Amino acids: CASSPIWTPQETQYF. Full variable domain (remainder filled in from reference TRBV7-2 and TRBJ2-5): GAGVSQSPSNKVTEKGKDVELRCDPISGHTALYWYRQSLGQGLEFLIYFQGNSAPDKSGLPSDRFSAERTGGSVSTLTIQRTQQEDSAVYLCASSPIWTPQETQYFGPGTRLLVL.

The chain is built from TRBV25-1 and TRBJ2-3; the D gene is possibly TRBD2 (6 bases). V lost 6 bases and J 0 bases, leaving 13 bases between the germline ends. Germline V CDR1 and CDR2: MGHDK, SYGVNS. The CDR3 loop spans 15 amino acids. CDR3 region: CASSRDFRSTDTQYF. The CDR3 coding sequence is TGTGCCAGCAGCAGGGACTTCCGAAGCACAGATACGCAGTATTTT.

V is TRBV5-4 and J is TRBJ1-3; no firm D call. CDR3 size: 16 residues. V was cut by 1 base and J by 0 bases, with 11 bases left in between. Germline assignment: CDR1 SGHNT and CDR2 YYREEE (reference sequence). CDR3 nucleotides: TGTGCCAGCAGCTTGCGCCAGACGGACTCTGGAAACACCATATATTTT. It translates to CASSLRQTDSGNTIYF.

V usage is TRBV11-1 and J usage is TRBJ2-7; no reliable D call. CDR1 is SGHAT and CDR2 is FQDESV in the germline V gene (reference sequence). CDR3 length: 12 amino acids. Trimming shortened V by 1 base and J by 1 base, and 2 bases separated the two germline ends. The CDR3 here is CASSLGSYEQYF. Here the CDR3 DNA reads TGTGCCAGCAGCTTAGGTTCCTACGAGCAGTACTTC.

This chain links TRBV11-2 with TRBJ1-2; D is ambiguous. Between the trimmed V and J ends, which lost 3 bases and 5 bases, there was a span of 13 bases. The CDR3 runs to 14 residues. CDR1 and CDR2 (germline): SGHAT, FQNNGV. The CDR3 is CASSFSGLSYGYTF. CDR3 sequence (DNA): TGTGCCAGCAGCTTTAGCGGTCTCTCATATGGCTACACCTTC.

The genes are TRBV5-6 and TRBJ1-4; D call uncertain. The germline V gene has CDR1 SGHDT and CDR2 YYEEEE. Trimming stripped 4 bases from V and 0 bases from J, with 7 bases between. This CDR3 spans 14 amino acids. CDR3 amino acids: CASSVSPTNEKLFF. The CDR3, as DNA: TGTGCCAGCAGCGTTAGCCCAACTAATGAAAAACTGTTTTTT.

The rearrangement joins TRBV6-1 to TRBJ1-4; D is undetermined. V was shortened by 4 bases and J by 3 bases, with 6 bases between the two germline ends. This CDR3 is built from 13 residues. Looked up from germline, CDR1 is MNHNS and CDR2 is SASEGT. DNA of the CDR3: TGTGCCAGCAGTGTAGGCCCTAATGAAAAACTGTTTTTT. It codes for CASSVGPNEKLFF.

This chain connects TRBV19 to TRBJ2-3, with a possible D match to TRBD1 (6 bases). V lost 5 bases, J lost 1 base, and 13 bases lay in between. The CDR3 runs 15 residues. Germline assignment: CDR1 LNHDA and CDR2 SQIVND (reference sequence). The CDR3 region has the DNA TGTGCCAGTAGTTCGACAGGAATCCGCACAGATACGCAGTATTTT. It codes for CASSSTGIRTDTQYF. Variable domain in full (rest from reference TRBV19 and TRBJ2-3): DGGITQSPKYLFRKEGQNVTLSCEQNLNHDAMYWYRQDPGQGLRLIYYSQIVNDFQKGDIAEGYSVSREKKESFPLTVTSAQKNPTAFYLCASSSTGIRTDTQYFGPGTRLTVL.

V usage is TRBV19 and J usage is TRBJ2-6; D is unclear. Deletions cut 4 bases from V and 1 base from J, with 11 bases between. Germline-derived CDR1 and CDR2 are LNHDA and SQIVND (reference sequence). The CDR3 consists of 16 residues. The CDR3 sequence is CASSTPGRSGANVLTF. In DNA, the CDR3 is TGTGCCAGTAGTACCCCTGGACGGTCTGGGGCCAACGTCCTGACTTTC.